This T cell receptor beta chain was recorded in a study of read filtering for tumor transcriptome and immune sequencing. Study at large: Among patients, some 17 were male and more than 12 female, aged about 47 to 85 (mean approximately 64). Transcriptome libraries were built from DNase-treated RNA. Findings and caveats of the study: The CD138-negative fraction was mixed bone marrow immune cells, not pure T cells.

This clonotype was detected ten times or more. As yet, its antigen is unknown. Germline V gene data show CDR1 as LNHNV and CDR2 as YYDKDF (reference sequence). There are 13 residues in the CDR3. V lost 8 bases and J lost 0, with 7 bases in between. Molecular barcoded adaptors covering alpha/delta and beta/gamma chains were used on approximately 400 ng RNA. TCRdb re-called the reads through MiXCR, storing one row per CDR3 protein. The table records approximately 140,000 distinct CDR3 sequences, less than 15% of them present only once. This receptor was identified in a donor at least 40 years old with multiple myeloma. Sequenced input: a population of CD138-negative cells sorted from bone marrow. The V and J genes are TRBV15 and TRBJ2-2; no definite D call. CDR3 sequence: CATVDANTGELFF. The CDR3 DNA is TGTGCCACCGTGGACGCGAACACCGGGGAGCTGTTTTTT.